This entry describes one T cell receptor beta chain. The data originate from a study of blood T cell repertoires in COVID-19. The data were produced by immunoSEQ multiplex PCR, yet TCRdb's version contains in-frame clones alone and is incomplete. The sample yields approximately 330,000 clones, roughly 90% seen once. This clonotype was sampled from a young man with COVID-19, enrolled during active disease. Sequencing was performed on peripheral blood.

The CDR3: CASSPRENTGELFF. In nucleotides, the CDR3 is TGTGCCAGCAGCCCCCGGGAGAACACCGGGGAGCTGTTTTTT. The chain combines TRBV9 with TRBJ2-2; possible D gene TRBD2, 5 bases. Per germline, CDR1 SGDLS and CDR2 YYNGEE. V lost 4 bases and J lost 1, with 8 bases in between. The CDR3 extends over 14 amino acids.